Listed below are T cell receptor beta chains from one sample, sequenced in a study of identical twins. Each CDR3 protein gets one entry after TCRdb re-called the 5' RACE reads with MiXCR. The sample includes roughly 1,500,000 distinct CDR3 sequences, roughly a third of them seen just once. What was sequenced was cord blood. All receptors derive from a newborn girl in good health. Both conserved end residues are part of each CDR3. Each record gives: D gene, J gene, V gene, CDR3 protein. A D gene is named only where the DNA matches it firmly.

- TRBJ1-1 TRBV28 CASSFAAPGPRDTEAFF
- TRBJ2-1 TRBV7-2 CASSLPRFRENSYNEQFF
TRBD2 TRBJ2-1 TRBV28 CASSLSGSGRLNNEQFF
- TRBJ2-3 TRBV27 CASSFIADSTDTQYF
TRBD2 TRBJ2-5 TRBV16 CASSPIILAGEKYQETQYF
- TRBJ2-7 TRBV7-9 CASSSIQYF
- TRBJ2-3 TRBV20-1 CSARAGFVDTQYF
TRBD1 TRBJ1-2 TRBV27 CATAEGQGGSGTYGYTF
- TRBJ2-3 TRBV7-2 CASSFWSGDTQYF
TRBD1 TRBJ2-3 TRBV15 CATSLQGSSTDTQYF
TRBD2 - TRBV5-1 CASSPMTVREVSYNEQYF
TRBD1 TRBJ1-5 TRBV3-1 CASSQGGTGSSNQPQHF
TRBD2 TRBJ2-1 TRBV28 CASRPSVAGGRHEQFF
- TRBJ1-1 TRBV11-2 CASSLTLGLWTEAFF
- TRBJ2-3 TRBV2 CASRWTPSTDTQYF
- TRBJ2-7 TRBV10-3 CAISGRGRSYGQYF
TRBD2 TRBJ2-1 TRBV6-6 CAGSSLAGASSYNEQFF
- TRBJ1-5 TRBV10-3 CATQWGGQSPQHF
TRBD1 TRBJ1-5 TRBV7-9 CASSPRDTGGTQPQHF
TRBD1 TRBJ1-5 TRBV24-1 CATSPGGPNQPQHF
- TRBJ2-7 TRBV6-5 CASSRGRESYEQYF
- TRBJ2-7 TRBV27 CASSYGLSYEQYF
- TRBJ2-5 TRBV20-1 CSARDRPGVEETQYF
- TRBJ1-5 TRBV2 CATRTVSNQPQHF
- TRBJ1-2 TRBV28 CASRPGAPYGYTF
- TRBJ2-5 TRBV11-1 CASSLSISGPQETQYF
- TRBJ2-5 TRBV6-2/TRBV6-3 CASSEHTETQYF
- TRBJ2-3 TRBV28 CASSFRAVMRTDTQYF
- TRBJ2-7 TRBV7-2 CASSLALNHEQYF
- TRBJ2-3 TRBV9 CASSGTASTDKQYF
- TRBJ1-1 TRBV10-1 CASSDRALMNTEAFF
- TRBJ2-3 TRBV30 CAWSVGYVSTDTQYF
- TRBJ2-1 TRBV12-3/TRBV12-4 CASSSPMGAARAEQFF
- TRBJ1-2 TRBV6-1 CASSDSAFYGYTF
TRBD2 TRBJ2-1 TRBV27 CASSFLSSGNNNEQFF
- TRBJ1-5 TRBV6-5 CASSSHRGNQPQHF
TRBD1 TRBJ2-3 TRBV5-4 CATNGQGTDTQYF
- TRBJ1-1 TRBV14 CASSNPGVPWAFF
TRBD2 TRBJ2-5 TRBV6-1 CASRNTPGTSGSDETQYF
TRBD2 TRBJ2-7 TRBV4-2 CASSLLAGASDEQYF
TRBD2 TRBJ2-1 TRBV20-1 CSARGAGGLNEQFF
TRBD2 TRBJ2-7 TRBV5-1 CASSRLAGWTYEQYF
- TRBJ2-7 TRBV12-3/TRBV12-4 CASSGLSHAKIYEQYF
- TRBJ2-4 TRBV15 CATSRDISGLAKNIQYF
- TRBJ2-3 TRBV20-1 CSARDSPRGDTQYF
- - TRBV12-3/TRBV12-4 CAIWRDSSYNEQYF
- TRBJ2-1 TRBV2 CASRGGGYYNEQFF
TRBD2 TRBJ2-1 TRBV29-1 CSVVGLAGVYNEQFF
TRBD2 TRBJ2-5 TRBV18 CASSHLLADQETQYF
TRBD2 TRBJ2-3 TRBV7-6 CASSLRASGGATIDTQYF
- TRBJ2-1 TRBV10-3 CAIRAELGNEQFF